This T cell receptor (beta chain) was captured by sequencing in a study of T cells in Graves' hyperthyroidism and ophthalmopathy. This clonotype was seen many times. The antigen is not known. PBMCs were obtained from roughly 10 ml fresh peripheral blood. From RNA transcripts, TCR beta CDR3 regions were amplified. The HTBI primer set was used in a first-round RT-PCR of the TCR CDR3. MiXCR, run by TCRdb on the multiplex PCR reads, gives a single entry per CDR3 protein. This sample carries some 300,000 distinct CDR3 sequences, less than 15% of them seen once, and the ten largest clones take roughly 8.5%. This CDR3 comprises 16 residues. The ends were cut back, 5 bases at V and 2 bases at J, with 18 bases in the middle. Germline loops: CDR1 MNHNS, CDR2 SASEGT. Overall study findings and caveats: Blood also contained most expanded thyroid clonotypes above 0.001. In validation, the model predicted ophthalmopathy. These predictions came a median about 6.5 months before onset.

Sequenced input: blood. The gene calls are TRBV6-1 and TRBJ1-2, with a tentative D call TRBD1 (5 bases). This sequence originates from a woman in her 30s with Graves' hyperthyroidism that later progressed to Graves' ophthalmopathy. CDR3 nucleotide sequence: TGTGCCAGCAGTACTCACCCCAGGGAAGCGAACTATGGCTACACCTTC. It encodes CASSTHPREANYGYTF.